Described below is a single T cell receptor (beta chain) sequence and its context. This clone's antigen is unknown. It has no much larger one-base neighbor in the sample; base qualities were not kept. The CDR3 holds 15 amino acids from the cysteine to the phenylalanine. Kept here is only the CDR3 DNA, which spans 45 bases and is read in frame from base 1. V drops 1 base and J drops 3 bases, leaving 12 bases in between. From the germline V gene, CDR1 is KGHSH and CDR2 is LQKENI. These data are taken from a study of response to subunit inactivated influenza vaccine (dated by TCRdb to between 2018 and 2020). General notes on the study: Deep quantitative profiling of the T cell receptor repertoire was used in the study to follow responses to a trivalent subunit inactivated influenza vaccine. Points the paper makes about the study in general: According to the authors, only a limited number of new T cells may be recruited by each seasonal influenza vaccination.

Libraries were built with RT-PCR. Sequencing used an Illumina HiSeq 2500. TCRdb trimmed public reads at Q25 via fastp, called clones via MiXCR and kept in-frame beta chains. Rows with a matching CDR3 protein are joined into one entry that keeps the most common DNA and genes. Across this sample there are hundreds of thousands of distinct CDR3 sequences, with approximately 15% seen only once. The ten largest clonotypes hold 3% of the sample. The sequencing here drew on CD4+ T cells sorted from PBMCs, taken roughly 24 months after vaccination. Recombination connected TRBV18 to TRBJ1-2; the best D guess is TRBD1, with 6 bases matching. The TCR comes from a man between 50 and 70 years old who received an inactivated influenza vaccine. Donor details come from another sample of the same person, matched by shared clones. In nucleotides, the sequence is TGTGCCAGCTCACCACGGATAGGGGGTGACTATGGCTACACCTTC. Its protein is CASSPRIGGDYGYTF.